This T cell receptor (beta chain) was recovered during a study of blood T cell repertoires in COVID-19. The wider study: From T cells, B-cell-depleted T cells, or PBMCs came the material, which was cDNA or gDNA.

V trimming: 6 bases; J trimming: 6 bases; junction bases outside the gene matches: 13. The CDR3 has 16 residues. Germline-derived CDR1 and CDR2 are SNHLY and FYNNEI. This clone came up once. Clones were read by immunoSEQ multiplex PCR, and TCRdb kept only the in-frame ones, dropping some. The sample consists of about 240,000 clones, around 86% of them appearing once. V and J are TRBV2 and TRBJ2-2; 7 bases agree with TRBD2. The sample taken for sequencing was peripheral blood. This clonotype originated in an elderly man with acute or convalescent COVID-19. CDR3 sequence reads: CASRRPRRGIAGELFF. The CDR3 bases are TGTGCCAGCAGGCGGCCAAGGCGGGGGATAGCCGGGGAGCTGTTTTTT.